The subject of this entry is one TCR beta chain. In germline, CDR1 is SGHRS, CDR2 YFSETQ. The CDR3 runs 14 residues. Trimming cost V 0 bases and J 5 bases, with 11 bases left between them. Regarding time point: blood 4 weeks post-SBRT, at nephrectomy. Noted treatment: 15 Gy SBRT to primary tumor, nephrectomy 4 weeks later. Nephrectomy followed 15 Gy stereotactic body radiation by 4 weeks. Clear cell pathology was present in this patient's renal cell carcinoma. This entry is derived from a study of radiation and T cells in renal cell carcinoma. Some clones are missing from TCRdb's copy, which holds only in-frame ones; the method was immunoSEQ multiplex PCR. The table includes approximately 92,000 clones, around four fifths detected once.

The chain links TRBV5-1 to TRBJ2-5; possibly TRBD2 for D (5 bases). The receptor was isolated from a man between 45 and 60 years old with renal cell carcinoma. Sequencing was performed on blood, taken from a patient whose treatment included radiotherapy and nephrectomy. CDR3 coding DNA: TGCGCCAGCAGCTTGGTTGCCGGGATGGAGACCCAGTACTTC. This translates into CASSLVAGMETQYF.